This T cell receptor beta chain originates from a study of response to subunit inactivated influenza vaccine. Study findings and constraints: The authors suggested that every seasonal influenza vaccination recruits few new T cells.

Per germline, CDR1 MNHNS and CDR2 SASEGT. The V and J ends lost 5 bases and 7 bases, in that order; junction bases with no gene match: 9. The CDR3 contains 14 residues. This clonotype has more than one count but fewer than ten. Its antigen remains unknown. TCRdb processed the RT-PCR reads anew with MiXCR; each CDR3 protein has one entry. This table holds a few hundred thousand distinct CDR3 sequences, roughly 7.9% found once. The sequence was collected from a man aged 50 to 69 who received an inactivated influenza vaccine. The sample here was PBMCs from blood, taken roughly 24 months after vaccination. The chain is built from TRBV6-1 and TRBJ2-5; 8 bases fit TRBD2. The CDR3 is CASSRTGGKGTQYF. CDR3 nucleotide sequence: TGTGCCAGCAGTCGAACGGGGGGGAAGGGGACCCAGTACTTC.